This TCR beta chain is from a study of Ad26.COV2.S vaccination and SARS-CoV-2 variants. Trimming pared 0 bases from V and 6 bases from J, leaving 18 bases between. The CDR3 length is 16 residues. Germline-derived CDR1 and CDR2 are SGDLS and YYNGEE. The treatment denotes: some 20 received Ad26.COV2.S at low or high dose, single or two shots; about five received placebo; per-sample allocation not given. Sample collection was performed on day 63 after the first vaccine or placebo injection. The method was immunoSEQ multiplex PCR; TCRdb's version includes in-frame clones alone and lacks a portion of them. The sample has approximately 450,000 clones, approximately 92% seen once; the top ten hold more than 9%. This clone showed up just once.

The sequences come from peripheral blood, collected in a trial of Ad26.COV2.S vaccine versus placebo. The sequence came from a person between 18 and 65 years old who received the Ad26.COV2.S COVID-19 vaccine or a placebo. This sequence joins TRBV9 and TRBJ1-2; no definite D call. The CDR3 DNA reads TGTGCCAGCAGCGTAGGGACCGCCCCGGCTATTAATGGCTACACCTTC. As protein: CASSVGTAPAINGYTF. The complete variable domain, with remaining parts taken from reference TRBV9 and TRBJ1-2, reads DSGVTQTPKHLITATGQRVTLRCSPRSGDLSVYWYQQSLDQGLQFLIQYYNGEERAKGNILERFSAQQFPDLHSELNLSSLELGDSALYFCASSVGTAPAINGYTFGSGTRLTVV.